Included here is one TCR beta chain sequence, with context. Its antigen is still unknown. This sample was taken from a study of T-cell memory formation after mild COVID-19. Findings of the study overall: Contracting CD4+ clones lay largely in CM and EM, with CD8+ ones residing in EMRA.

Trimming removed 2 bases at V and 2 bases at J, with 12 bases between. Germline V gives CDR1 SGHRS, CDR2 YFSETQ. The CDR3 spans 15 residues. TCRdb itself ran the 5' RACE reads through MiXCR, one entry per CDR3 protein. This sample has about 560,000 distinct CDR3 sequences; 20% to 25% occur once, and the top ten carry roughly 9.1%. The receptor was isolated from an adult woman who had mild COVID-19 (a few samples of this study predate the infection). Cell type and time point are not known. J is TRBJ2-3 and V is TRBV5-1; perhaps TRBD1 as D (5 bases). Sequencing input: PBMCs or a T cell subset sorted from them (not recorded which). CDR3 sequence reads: CASSLMTANTDTQYF. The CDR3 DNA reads TGCGCCAGCAGCTTAATGACAGCCAACACAGATACGCAGTATTTT.